This T cell receptor beta chain is drawn from a study of cytomegalovirus exposure and HLA in healthy donors. Sequencing was performed with immunoSEQ multiplex PCR; in TCRdb, only in-frame clones are kept and a portion is missing. The table records around 60,000 clones, approximately 95% of them present only once. The study drew the donors from its 120-subject validation cohort, separate from the approximately 700-subject first cohort. The sequenced sample consisted of PBMCs. This receptor was identified in a young woman in good health and CMV-seropositive.

In DNA form, the CDR3 reads TGCGCCAGCAGTGGCTCGGGGGGTCCAATAACCTACAATGAGCAGTTCTTC. Encoded protein: CASSGSGGPITYNEQFF. The V call is TRBV10-1, the J call TRBJ2-1, with 7 positions matching TRBD2. Germline V lookup: CDR1 WNHNN, CDR2 SYGVQD (reference sequence). After removal of 4 bases from V and 2 bases from J, the junction contained 11 bases not matched to a gene. The CDR3 length is 17 residues.